This TCR beta chain was observed in a study of blood T cell repertoires in COVID-19. Trimming left V 0 bases short and J 2 bases short, with 14 bases between. Germline CDR1 reads LGHNA; CDR2 reads YNFKEQ. This CDR3 contains 17 residues. Using immunoSEQ multiplex PCR, the repertoire was profiled, and TCRdb retains in-frame clones only, with some absent. The sample holds 50,000 to 65,000 clones, 70% to 90% seen once. Sequencing was done on a sample of peripheral blood. This receptor was identified in a man in his 60s with acute or convalescent COVID-19. The V and J genes are TRBV4-2 and TRBJ1-5; possibly TRBD1 for D (5 bases). The CDR3, as DNA: TGTGCCAGCAGCCAAGAACAGGATTCCGGAGGCAATCAGCCCCAGCATTTT. Its translation: CASSQEQDSGGNQPQHF.